One and the same sample provided the 5 T cell receptor beta chains below, sequenced in a study of Ad26.COV2.S vaccination and SARS-CoV-2 variants. The table came from immunoSEQ multiplex PCR; TCRdb's copy has only in-frame clones and leaves some out. The sample contains over 110,000 clones, 86% of which appear only once. The input for sequencing was peripheral blood, taken after recovery from COVID-19. The receptors here all came from a human donor who had recovered from COVID-19.

The chain combines TRBV11-2 with TRBJ2-7; weak D call: TRBD1 (5 bases). The CDR3 sequence is 14 residues long. From germline, CDR1 is SGHAT and CDR2 FQNNGV. The V end lost 5 bases, the J end lost 4 bases, and 15 bases lay between the germline ends. The CDR3 coding sequence is TGTGCCAGCAGCGGCCGGACAACTCAATACGAGCAGTACTTC. This gives the protein CASSGRTTQYEQYF.

This clone was recorded only once. The sample holds other DNA sequences that translate to the same CDR3. The V call is TRBV28, the J call TRBJ1-1; D is unresolved. In germline, CDR1 is MDHEN, CDR2 SYDVKM. Trimming stripped 2 bases from V and 1 base from J, with 5 bases between. CDR3 length: 13 residues. CDR3 bases: TGTGCCAGCAGTTTAGGGAGGAACACTGAAGCTTTCTTT. Translated: CASSLGRNTEAFF.

This clone has a single count. V and J are TRBV5-1 and TRBJ1-1; no clear D. CDR3 size: 14 residues. CDR1 and CDR2 from the germline V gene are SGHRS and YFSETQ. The ends were cut back, 7 bases at V and 5 bases at J, with 18 bases in the middle. CDR3: CASPRRLAGTEAFF. The CDR3 DNA sequence: TGCGCCAGCCCCCGGCGCCTAGCGGGGACTGAAGCTTTCTTT. The full variable domain, in which reference TRBV5-1 and TRBJ1-1 provide the parts outside the CDR3, is KAGVTQTPRYLIKTRGQQVTLSCSPISGHRSVSWYQQTPGQGLQFLFEYFSETQRNKGNFPGRFSGRQFSNSRSEMNVSTLELGDSALYLCASPRRLAGTEAFFGQGTRLTVV.

This chain uses TRBV7-2 with TRBJ2-6; a possible D gene is TRBD1 (5 bases). Germline V gene lookup returns CDR1 SGHTA and CDR2 FQGNSA. This CDR3 has 16 residues. V gave up 1 base and J gave up 4 bases, with 11 bases separating them. CDR3 in amino acids: CASSLGQGRGANVLTF. The DNA for the CDR3 is TGTGCCAGCAGCTTAGGGCAGGGTCGGGGGGCCAACGTCCTGACTTTC.

This clone was picked up a small number of times. The chain is built from TRBV27 and TRBJ2-7; D is possibly TRBD2 (6 bases). The CDR3 runs to 15 residues. Germline-derived CDR1 and CDR2 are MNHEY and SMNVEV (reference sequence). V was shortened by 0 bases and J by 0 bases, with 9 bases between the two germline ends. CDR3 coding DNA: TGTGCCAGCAGTTTATCTAGCGGCCGCTCCTACGAGCAGTACTTC. Protein sequence: CASSLSSGRSYEQYF.